These 31 T cell receptor beta chains were sequenced from one sample in a study of OX40 agonist ivuxolimab in advanced cancers. Here immunoSEQ multiplex PCR was the method, and the copy in TCRdb shows in-frame clones only, minus some. The sample shows tens of thousands of clones, 86% of them seen only once. Sequencing was performed on CD4+ or CD8+ T cells sorted from blood, taken in a trial of the OX40 agonist ivuxolimab. These receptors were collected from an adult with an advanced solid tumor such as melanoma, head and neck, liver or kidney cancer.

This clone occurred a few times. V and J are TRBV6-1 and TRBJ1-2; D is perhaps TRBD1 (5 bases). The CDR3 contains 13 residues. Trimming removed 5 bases from V and 5 bases from J, with 12 bases in between. CDR1 is MNHNS, CDR2 SASEGT, per germline. For the CDR3, the DNA is TGTGCCAGCAGTTTAATAGGGGTTTATGGCTACACCTTC. Amino acids: CASSLIGVYGYTF.

This clone was observed a few times. The chain uses TRBV7-9 and TRBJ1-2; the D is unclear. Trimming stripped 5 bases from V and 0 bases from J, with 10 bases between. CDR3 length equals 14 residues. Looked up from germline, CDR1 is SEHNR and CDR2 is FQNEAQ (reference sequence). The CDR3 DNA reads TGTGCCAGCAGCAAGGCGGGAGCTAACTATGGCTACACCTTC. Protein sequence: CASSKAGANYGYTF.

The chain employs TRBV7-2 and TRBJ2-1; D uncertain. The CDR3 runs 16 residues. Germline CDR1 SGHTA, CDR2 FQGNSA. Trimming removed 2 bases from V and 2 bases from J, with 13 bases in between. The CDR3 region is CASSLSSQTTYNEQFF. The CDR3 DNA sequence: TGTGCCAGCAGCTTATCCAGCCAAACGACCTACAATGAGCAGTTCTTC.

This clone was observed a few times. CDR3 sequence (DNA): TGTGCCAGCAGCCAAACTAGGACCGGGGAGCTGTTTTTT. This encodes CASSQTRTGELFF. This chain joins TRBV7-8 and TRBJ2-2; perhaps TRBD2 as D (5 bases). This CDR3 contains 13 residues. CDR1 is SGHVS, CDR2 FQNEAQ, per germline. Trimming cost V 5 bases and J 5 bases, with 9 bases left between them.

The V and J genes are TRBV6-5 and TRBJ2-2; no clear D. Germline V gene sequence: CDR1 MNHEY, CDR2 SVGAGI. Trimming left V 6 bases short and J 0 bases short, with 2 bases between. CDR3 size: 12 residues. CDR3 nucleotide sequence: TGTGCCAGCAGGGCGAACACCGGGGAGCTGTTTTTT. It translates to CASRANTGELFF.

The V call is TRBV2, the J call TRBJ2-2, with TRBD1 matching over 12 bases. CDR1 is SNHLY, CDR2 FYNNEI, per germline. The CDR3 length is 14 residues. V shed 9 bases and J 7 bases; nucleotides not matched to a gene: 6. The CDR3 protein is CARAGTGGNGELFF. CDR3 DNA: TGTGCCAGAGCCGGGACAGGGGGCAACGGGGAGCTGTTTTTT.

The gene calls are TRBV18 and TRBJ1-1; the D gene is possibly TRBD1 (6 bases). V lost 6 bases to trimming and J lost 6 bases, with 11 bases between them. In germline, CDR1 is KGHSH, CDR2 LQKENI. The CDR3 extends over 12 amino acids. The CDR3 reads CASSSEGAEAFF. CDR3 nucleotide sequence: TGTGCCAGCTCGTCGGAGGGGGCTGAAGCTTTCTTT.

This clone was seen a single time. The chain links TRBV9 to TRBJ1-3; D uncertain. Trimming cost V 0 bases and J 1 base, with 14 bases left between them. The CDR3 contains 17 residues. The V gene's germline CDR1 is SGDLS and CDR2 YYNGEE. The chain's CDR3 is CASSVEFRVESGNTIYF. The DNA for the CDR3 is TGTGCCAGCAGCGTAGAGTTCCGGGTCGAGTCTGGAAACACCATATATTTT. The whole variable domain, filled in from reference TRBV9 and TRBJ1-3, reads DSGVTQTPKHLITATGQRVTLRCSPRSGDLSVYWYQQSLDQGLQFLIQYYNGEERAKGNILERFSAQQFPDLHSELNLSSLELGDSALYFCASSVEFRVESGNTIYFGEGSWLTVV.

This chain links TRBV18 with TRBJ1-2, with 7 positions matching TRBD1. CDR1 and CDR2 from the germline V gene are KGHSH and LQKENI. J was trimmed by 8 bases and V by 6 bases; bases with no gene match: 18. The CDR3 spans 16 residues. CDR3 protein: CASSPNPDRAVGGYTF. CDR3 in DNA: TGTGCCAGCTCCCCGAACCCTGACAGGGCAGTGGGCGGCTACACCTTC.

The J gene is TRBJ2-7, the V gene TRBV25-1; 7 bases match TRBD1. The J segment lost 3 bases and the V segment lost 3 bases, leaving 8 bases of the junction unmatched. Germline V gene data show CDR1 as MGHDK and CDR2 as SYGVNS. The CDR3 is made up of 15 amino acids. CDR3 in amino acids: CASSDLEGANYEQYF. In DNA, the CDR3 is TGTGCCAGCAGTGATCTTGAGGGGGCGAACTACGAGCAGTACTTC.

V is TRBV6-1 and J is TRBJ2-7; 8 positions match TRBD2. The CDR3 loop spans 17 amino acids. From germline, CDR1 is MNHNS and CDR2 SASEGT. The V segment lost 1 base and the J segment 4 bases; nucleotides outside the gene matches: 12. In nucleotides, the CDR3 is TGTGCCAGCAGTGAAGACTTTCCGCGGGGGGCCATATACGAGCAGTACTTC. It codes for CASSEDFPRGAIYEQYF.

The chain is built from TRBV9 and TRBJ2-3; D perhaps matches TRBD2 (7 bases). Looked up from germline, CDR1 is SGDLS and CDR2 is YYNGEE. CDR3 length: 16 amino acids. V was cut by 4 bases and J by 1 base, with 16 bases left in between. The CDR3 is CASSPRGGEGTDTQYF. CDR3 nucleotide sequence: TGTGCCAGCAGCCCTCGAGGGGGGGAGGGCACAGATACGCAGTATTTT.

V gene TRBV10-2 combines with J gene TRBJ1-5; weak D call: TRBD1 (6 bases). The CDR3 is 16 residues long. CDR1 and CDR2 from the germline V gene are WSHSY and SAAADI. Trimming cost V 0 bases and J 0 bases, with 9 bases left between them. The DNA of the CDR3 is TGCGCCAGCAGTGAGTCGACAGGTTATAGCAATCAGCCCCAGCATTTT. It specifies CASSESTGYSNQPQHF.

The chain recombines TRBV7-8 with TRBJ1-5, with 9 bases that match TRBD1. Germline trimming cut 5 bases from V and 5 bases from J; bases unmatched to any gene: 10. The germline CDR1 and CDR2 sequences are SGHVS and FQNEAQ. The CDR3 has 16 residues. As DNA, the CDR3 is TGTGCCAGCAGCCGAACAGGGGGCGGTGATTATCAGCCCCAGCATTTT. It yields the protein CASSRTGGGDYQPQHF. Full variable domain (remainder filled in from reference TRBV7-8 and TRBJ1-5): GAGVSQSPRYKVAKRGQDVALRCDPISGHVSLFWYQQALGQGPEFLTYFQNEAQLDKSGLPSDRFFAERPEGSVSTLKIQRTQQEDSAVYLCASSRTGGGDYQPQHFGDGTRLSIL.

The genes are TRBV19 and TRBJ1-5; D not certain. Trimming removed 3 bases from V and 7 bases from J, with 25 bases in between. CDR1 and CDR2 (germline): LNHDA, SQIVND (reference sequence). This CDR3 is built from 18 residues. CDR3 amino acids: CASSISPDGIAPMQPQHF. DNA for the CDR3: TGTGCCAGTAGTATTTCCCCGGATGGTATAGCCCCTATGCAGCCCCAGCATTTT.

The V gene is TRBV30, the J gene TRBJ1-2; 10 nucleotides match TRBD1. The germline gives CDR1 GTSNPN, CDR2 SVGIG (reference sequence). V was pared by 3 bases and J by 8 bases, with 9 bases of the junction left unmatched. This CDR3 is built from 14 residues. CDR3 sequence: CAWSSGQGDGGYTF. The CDR3, as DNA: TGTGCCTGGAGCTCCGGACAGGGGGACGGAGGCTACACCTTC.

The chain recombines TRBV19 with TRBJ1-2, with no clear D. V lost 5 bases, J lost 3 bases, and 16 bases lay in between. Per the germline V gene, CDR1 is LNHDA and CDR2 is SQIVND (reference sequence). The CDR3 extends over 15 amino acids. In DNA, the CDR3 is TGTGCCAGTAGTCCTAAGACATCACATCACTATGGCTACACCTTC. It translates to CASSPKTSHHYGYTF. The full variable domain, with the rest looked up from reference TRBV19 and TRBJ1-2, is DGGITQSPKYLFRKEGQNVTLSCEQNLNHDAMYWYRQDPGQGLRLIYYSQIVNDFQKGDIAEGYSVSREKKESFPLTVTSAQKNPTAFYLCASSPKTSHHYGYTFGSGTRLTVV.

The chain links TRBV4-1 to TRBJ2-6; D gene ambiguous. The V end lost 4 bases, the J end lost 0 bases, and 19 bases lay between the germline ends. The CDR3 totals 19 residues. Germline-derived CDR1 and CDR2 are MGHRA and YSYEKL. Here the CDR3 reads CASSRAGGPGLSGANVLTF. CDR3 nucleotide sequence: TGCGCCAGCAGCCGGGCCGGTGGGCCCGGTCTCTCTGGGGCCAACGTCCTGACTTTC.

The chain is built from TRBV19 and TRBJ2-1; TRBD2 agrees at 10 bases. V was pared by 5 bases and J by 2 bases, with 6 bases of the junction left unmatched. The CDR3 has 16 residues. Per germline, CDR1 LNHDA and CDR2 SQIVND (reference sequence). CDR3 sequence (DNA): TGTGCCAGTAGTTCCCGACTAGCGGGTCCCTACAATGAGCAGTTCTTC. It codes for CASSSRLAGPYNEQFF. The variable domain in full, with the rest retrieved from reference TRBV19 and TRBJ2-1, is DGGITQSPKYLFRKEGQNVTLSCEQNLNHDAMYWYRQDPGQGLRLIYYSQIVNDFQKGDIAEGYSVSREKKESFPLTVTSAQKNPTAFYLCASSSRLAGPYNEQFFGPGTRLTVL.

This chain joins TRBV18 and TRBJ1-1; 9 bases agree with TRBD1. The V gene end was trimmed by 3 bases and the J gene end by 1 base; junction bases not matched to a gene: 9. Germline-derived CDR1 and CDR2 are KGHSH and LQKENI. This CDR3 is 17 amino acids long. CDR3 sequence: CASSPSPGTGRNTEAFF. CDR3 bases: TGTGCCAGCTCACCTTCCCCCGGGACAGGGAGGAACACTGAAGCTTTCTTT.

This clone appeared a few times. This chain connects TRBV18 to TRBJ2-7; a weak D match, TRBD2 (6 bases). The CDR3 contains 13 residues. V was shortened by 3 bases and J by 5 bases, with 11 bases between the two germline ends. Germline CDR1 and CDR2: KGHSH and LQKENI. The CDR3 spells CASSPWGDDEQYF. CDR3 coding DNA: TGTGCCAGCTCACCCTGGGGGGACGACGAGCAGTACTTC.

The chain couples TRBV5-6 to TRBJ2-7, with D uncertain. V was pared by 7 bases and J by 1 base, with 12 bases between. The CDR3 is 13 amino acids. Germline V CDR1 and CDR2: SGHDT, YYEEEE. The CDR3 reads CASGLRRSYEQYF. In DNA, the CDR3 is TGTGCCAGCGGGTTGCGTAGGTCCTACGAGCAGTACTTC.

The chain carries TRBV15 and TRBJ1-6; D uncertain. This CDR3 spans 16 amino acids. In germline, CDR1 is LNHNV, CDR2 YYDKDF (reference sequence). Trimming shortened V by 4 bases and J by 7 bases, and 17 bases separated the two germline ends. CDR3: CATSTRDIGGNSPLHF. The CDR3 DNA reads as TGTGCCACCAGCACGAGGGATATAGGAGGAAATTCACCCCTCCACTTT.

The chain joins TRBV7-2 to TRBJ1-6; 7 bases are shared with TRBD1. Germline V gives CDR1 SGHTA, CDR2 FQGNSA. This CDR3 is 15 amino acids long. Trimming removed 5 bases from V and 6 bases from J; junction bases left unmatched: 7. The CDR3 bases are TGTGCCAGCAGCCTCTGGACAGGTGGTAATTCACCCCTCCACTTT. Protein product: CASSLWTGGNSPLHF. The variable domain in full, completed from reference TRBV7-2 and TRBJ1-6, reads GAGVSQSPSNKVTEKGKDVELRCDPISGHTALYWYRQSLGQGLEFLIYFQGNSAPDKSGLPSDRFSAERTGGSVSTLTIQRTQQEDSAVYLCASSLWTGGNSPLHFGNGTRLTVT.

V and J are TRBV29-1 and TRBJ1-4; D is uncertain. Trimming pared 1 base from V and 8 bases from J, leaving 5 bases between. The CDR3 is 11 amino acids. Germline CDR1 is SQVTM and CDR2 is ANQGSEA. The CDR3 loop is CSVEGEEKLFF. CDR3 nucleotide sequence: TGCAGCGTTGAAGGGGAGGAAAAACTGTTTTTT.

V is TRBV11-2 and J is TRBJ2-7; no firm D call. V lost 0 bases and J 2 bases, leaving 11 bases between the germline ends. The CDR3 covers 15 residues. CDR1 and CDR2 (germline): SGHAT, FQNNGV. CDR3 loop: CASSLDYGLTYEQYF. CDR3 DNA sequence: TGTGCCAGCAGCTTAGATTACGGATTAACCTACGAGCAGTACTTC.

This clone was recorded a few times. The chain joins TRBV5-4 to TRBJ2-1; no firm D call. Germline CDR1 SGHNT, CDR2 YYREEE (reference sequence). CDR3 length: 13 amino acids. V lost 4 bases to trimming and J lost 3 bases, with 8 bases between them. CDR3 in DNA: TGTGCCAGCAGCCCCGCCGGCTACAATGAGCAGTTCTTC. Protein: CASSPAGYNEQFF.

A few counts support this clone. The chain is built from TRBV2 and TRBJ1-6; D remains ambiguous. The CDR3 consists of 15 residues. Germline CDR1 is SNHLY and CDR2 is FYNNEI. V shed 8 bases and J shed 0 bases, with 11 bases lying between them. The CDR3 bases are TGTGCCAGCTCAGAGGCTAGCTCCTATAATTCACCCCTCCACTTT. Translation gives CASSEASSYNSPLHF. Variable domain in full (rest from reference TRBV2 and TRBJ1-6): EPEVTQTPSHQVTQMGQEVILRCVPISNHLYFYWYRQILGQKVEFLVSFYNNEISEKSEIFDDQFSVERPDGSNFTLKIRSTKLEDSAMYFCASSEASSYNSPLHFGNGTRLTVT.

This clone appeared once. V is TRBV2 and J is TRBJ2-1; 12 bases align to TRBD1. Germline loops: CDR1 SNHLY, CDR2 FYNNEI. The CDR3 consists of 16 residues. Trimming at V came to 6 bases and at J to 7 bases, leaving 10 bases not matched to a gene. The CDR3: CASRGDRGRSYNEQFF. CDR3 bases: TGTGCCAGCAGAGGGGACAGGGGGCGATCATATAATGAGCAGTTCTTC.

About this clone: The same CDR3 can be traced to other DNA sequences in this sample. V and J are TRBV25-1 and TRBJ2-3; D perhaps matches TRBD2 (6 bases). Germline CDR1 is MGHDK and CDR2 is SYGVNS. V was trimmed by 4 bases and J by 1 base, leaving 9 bases between them. This CDR3 is 14 amino acids long. The CDR3 reads CASSVEGGTDTQYF. The DNA of the CDR3 is TGTGCCAGCAGTGTGGAGGGAGGCACAGATACGCAGTATTTT.

J is TRBJ2-5 and V is TRBV2, with D uncertain. This CDR3 region has 11 residues. In germline, CDR1 is SNHLY, CDR2 FYNNEI. V was trimmed by 8 bases and J by 0 bases, leaving 4 bases between them. The CDR3 DNA sequence: TGTGCCAGCGGGTACCAAGAGACCCAGTACTTC. Translated: CASGYQETQYF. Together with reference TRBV2 and TRBJ2-5, the CDR3 gives the full variable domain: EPEVTQTPSHQVTQMGQEVILRCVPISNHLYFYWYRQILGQKVEFLVSFYNNEISEKSEIFDDQFSVERPDGSNFTLKIRSTKLEDSAMYFCASGYQETQYFGPGTRLLVL.